This entry features one T cell receptor (beta chain) sequence. Sequencing was performed with immunoSEQ multiplex PCR; in TCRdb, only in-frame clones are kept and a portion is missing. The data hold approximately 32,000 clones, with roughly four fifths observed a single time. All the patients suffered relapse after autologous stem cell transplantation, and brentuximab vedotin exposure differed. These data are taken from a study of PD-1 blockade in classical Hodgkin lymphoma. The sample consisted of peripheral blood mononuclear cells (PBMCs), taken at baseline. This receptor was identified in a human donor with classical Hodgkin lymphoma.

The CDR3 reads CASSFEAGSSYEQYF. CDR3 nucleotide sequence: TGTGCCAGCAGCTTCGAGGCGGGCTCCTCCTACGAGCAGTACTTC. This chain links TRBV5-4 with TRBJ2-7, with D perhaps TRBD2 (5 bases). The CDR3 extends over 15 amino acids. Germline CDR1 is SGHNT and CDR2 is YYREEE (reference sequence). V was pared by 2 bases and J by 0 bases, with 12 bases between.